The next 6 T cell receptor beta chains were all read from a single sample in a study of blood T cell repertoires in COVID-19. Repertoires were generated with immunoSEQ multiplex PCR, while TCRdb's copy carries only in-frame clones and drops some. The sample yields tens of thousands of clones, 89% seen once. The material sequenced was peripheral blood. The receptors shown here come from a man aged 55 to 70 with COVID-19, enrolled during active disease.

This rearrangement joins TRBV7-9 to TRBJ1-2; D is unresolved. Trimming pared 5 bases from V and 2 bases from J, leaving 18 bases between. CDR1 SEHNR and CDR2 FQNEAQ come from the germline V gene (reference sequence). This CDR3 has 16 residues. As DNA, the CDR3 is TGTGCCAGCAGCCGAGATATAGCGGCCGTCAACTATGGCTACACCTTC. This sequence encodes CASSRDIAAVNYGYTF. The whole variable domain, remainder taken from reference TRBV7-9 and TRBJ1-2, is DTGVSQNPRHKITKRGQNVTFRCDPISEHNRLYWYRQTLGQGPEFLTYFQNEAQLEKSRLLSDRFSAERPKGSFSTLEIQRTEQGDSAMYLCASSRDIAAVNYGYTFGSGTRLTVV.

V usage is TRBV11-2 and J usage is TRBJ2-7, with 9 bases identical to TRBD1. Germline V gene data show CDR1 as SGHAT and CDR2 as FQNNGV. Unmatched junction bases numbered 2, after V lost 4 bases and J lost 1 base. The CDR3 totals 14 residues. The CDR3, as DNA: TGTGCCAGCAGCTCCGGGACAGGGTCCTACGAGCAGTACTTC. This gives the protein CASSSGTGSYEQYF.

The J gene is TRBJ2-1, the V gene TRBV2; TRBD2 matches at 11 bases. There are 14 residues in the CDR3. Unmatched junction bases numbered 6, after V lost 8 bases and J lost 6 bases. Germline V CDR1 and CDR2: SNHLY, FYNNEI. CDR3 sequence: CASVLLAGVNEQFF. Here the CDR3 DNA reads TGTGCCAGCGTATTACTAGCGGGGGTCAATGAGCAGTTCTTC.

The V and J genes are TRBV5-5 and TRBJ1-5; D unclear. The CDR3 consists of 14 residues. Germline V gene sequence: CDR1 SGHKS, CDR2 YYEKEE (reference sequence). V gave up 1 base and J gave up 3 bases, with 8 bases separating them. CDR3 residues: CASSLNSINQPQHF. In DNA, the CDR3 is TGTGCCAGCAGCTTGAACAGCATCAATCAGCCCCAGCATTTT.

CDR3 sequence (DNA): TGTGCCAGTAGTTTCTCCCAACTTAACACTGAAGCTTTCTTT. This gives the protein CASSFSQLNTEAFF. The chain joins TRBV19 to TRBJ1-1; no clear D. V was clipped by 5 bases and J by 2 bases, with 12 bases between them. The germline V gene has CDR1 LNHDA and CDR2 SQIVND (reference sequence). The CDR3 length is 14 residues.

The V call is TRBV6-4, the J call TRBJ1-1; tentative D call: TRBD1 (6 bases). V was clipped by 6 bases and J by 3 bases, with 14 bases between them. CDR3 length: 14 amino acids. CDR1 is MRHNA, CDR2 SNTAGT, per germline. CDR3 DNA sequence: TGTGCCAGCAGACTAGAGGGGGGGGACACTGAAGCTTTCTTT. Translating it yields CASRLEGGDTEAFF.